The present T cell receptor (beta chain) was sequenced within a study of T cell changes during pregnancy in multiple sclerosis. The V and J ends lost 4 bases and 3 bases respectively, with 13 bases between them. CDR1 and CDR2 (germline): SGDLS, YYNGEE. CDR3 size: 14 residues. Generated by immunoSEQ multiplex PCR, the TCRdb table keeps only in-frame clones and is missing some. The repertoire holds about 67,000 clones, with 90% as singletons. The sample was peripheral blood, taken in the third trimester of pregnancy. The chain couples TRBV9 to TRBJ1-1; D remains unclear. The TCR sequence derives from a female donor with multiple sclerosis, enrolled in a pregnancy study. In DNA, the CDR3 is TGTGCCAGCAGCCCCCCCGGCGCGGACACTGAAGCTTTCTTT. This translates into CASSPPGADTEAFF.